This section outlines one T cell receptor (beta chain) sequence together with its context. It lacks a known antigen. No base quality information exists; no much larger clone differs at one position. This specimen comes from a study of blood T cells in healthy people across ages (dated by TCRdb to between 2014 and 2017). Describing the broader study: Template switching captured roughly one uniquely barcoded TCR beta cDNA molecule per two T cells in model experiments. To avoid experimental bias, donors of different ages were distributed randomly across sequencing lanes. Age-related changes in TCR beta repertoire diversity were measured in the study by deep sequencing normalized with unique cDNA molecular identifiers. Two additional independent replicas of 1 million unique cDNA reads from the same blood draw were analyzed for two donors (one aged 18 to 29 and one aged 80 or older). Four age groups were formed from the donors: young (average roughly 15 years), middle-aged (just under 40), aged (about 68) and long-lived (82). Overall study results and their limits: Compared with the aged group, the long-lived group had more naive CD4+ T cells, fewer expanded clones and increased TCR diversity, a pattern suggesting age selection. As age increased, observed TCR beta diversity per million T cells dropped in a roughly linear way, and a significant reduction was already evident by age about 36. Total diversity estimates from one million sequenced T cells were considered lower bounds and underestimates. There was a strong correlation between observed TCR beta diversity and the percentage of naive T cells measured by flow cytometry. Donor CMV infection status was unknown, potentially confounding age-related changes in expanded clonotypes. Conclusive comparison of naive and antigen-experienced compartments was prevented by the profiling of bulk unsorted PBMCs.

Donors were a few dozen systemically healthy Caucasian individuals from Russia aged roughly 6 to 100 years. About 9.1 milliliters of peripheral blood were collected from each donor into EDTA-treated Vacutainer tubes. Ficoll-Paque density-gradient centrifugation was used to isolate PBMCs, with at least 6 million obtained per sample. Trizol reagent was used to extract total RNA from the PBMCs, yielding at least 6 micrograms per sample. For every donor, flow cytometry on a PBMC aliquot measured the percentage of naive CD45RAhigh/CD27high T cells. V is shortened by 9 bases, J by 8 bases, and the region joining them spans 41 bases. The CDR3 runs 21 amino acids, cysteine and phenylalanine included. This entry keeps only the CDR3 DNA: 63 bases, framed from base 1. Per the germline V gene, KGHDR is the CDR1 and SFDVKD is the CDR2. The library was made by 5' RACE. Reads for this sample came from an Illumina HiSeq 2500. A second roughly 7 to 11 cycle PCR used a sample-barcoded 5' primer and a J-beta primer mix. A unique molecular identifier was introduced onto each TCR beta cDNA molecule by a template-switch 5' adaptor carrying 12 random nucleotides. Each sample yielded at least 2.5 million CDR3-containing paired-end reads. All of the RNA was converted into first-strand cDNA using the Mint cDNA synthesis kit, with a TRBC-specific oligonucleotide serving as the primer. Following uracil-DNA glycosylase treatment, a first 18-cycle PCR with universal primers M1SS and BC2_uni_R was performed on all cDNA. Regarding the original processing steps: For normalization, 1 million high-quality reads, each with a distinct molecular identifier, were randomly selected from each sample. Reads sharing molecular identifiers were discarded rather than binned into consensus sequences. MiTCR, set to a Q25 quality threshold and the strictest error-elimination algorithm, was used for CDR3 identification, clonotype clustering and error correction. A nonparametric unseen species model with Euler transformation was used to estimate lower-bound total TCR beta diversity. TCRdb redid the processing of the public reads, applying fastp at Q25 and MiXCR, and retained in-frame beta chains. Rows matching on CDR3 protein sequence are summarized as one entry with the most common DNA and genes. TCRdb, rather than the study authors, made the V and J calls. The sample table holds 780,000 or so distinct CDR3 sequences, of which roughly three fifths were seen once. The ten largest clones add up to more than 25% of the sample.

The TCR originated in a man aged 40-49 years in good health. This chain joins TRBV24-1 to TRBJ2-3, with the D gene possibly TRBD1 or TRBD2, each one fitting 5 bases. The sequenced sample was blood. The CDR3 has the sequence CATSGTRRPDKTTDTKPTQYF. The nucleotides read TGTGCCACCTCCGGGACGCGGAGACCGGATAAAACCACAGATACTAAGCCTACGCAGTATTTT.